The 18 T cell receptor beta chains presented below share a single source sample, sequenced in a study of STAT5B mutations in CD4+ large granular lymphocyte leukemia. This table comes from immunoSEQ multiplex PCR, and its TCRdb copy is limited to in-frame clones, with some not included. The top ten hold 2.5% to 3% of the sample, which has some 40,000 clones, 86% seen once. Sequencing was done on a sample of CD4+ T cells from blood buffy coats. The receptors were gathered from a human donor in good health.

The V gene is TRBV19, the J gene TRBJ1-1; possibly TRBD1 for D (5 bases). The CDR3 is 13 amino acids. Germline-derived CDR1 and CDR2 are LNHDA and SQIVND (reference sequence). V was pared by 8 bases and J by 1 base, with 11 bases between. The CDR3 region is CASSYRTNTEAFF. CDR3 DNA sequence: TGTGCCAGTTCATACAGGACGAACACTGAAGCTTTCTTT.

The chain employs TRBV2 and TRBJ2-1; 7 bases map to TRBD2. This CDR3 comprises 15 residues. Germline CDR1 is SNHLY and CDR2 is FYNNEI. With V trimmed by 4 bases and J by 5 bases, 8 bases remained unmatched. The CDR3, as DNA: TGTGCCAGCAGTGGAAGACTAGCTGGGGACAATGAGCAGTTCTTC. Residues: CASSGRLAGDNEQFF.

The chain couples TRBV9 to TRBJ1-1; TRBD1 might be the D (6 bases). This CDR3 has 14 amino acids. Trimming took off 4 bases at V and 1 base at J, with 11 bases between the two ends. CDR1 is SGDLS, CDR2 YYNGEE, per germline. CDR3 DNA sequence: TGTGCCAGCAGCCCTCTGGACAGGAACACTGAAGCTTTCTTT. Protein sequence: CASSPLDRNTEAFF.

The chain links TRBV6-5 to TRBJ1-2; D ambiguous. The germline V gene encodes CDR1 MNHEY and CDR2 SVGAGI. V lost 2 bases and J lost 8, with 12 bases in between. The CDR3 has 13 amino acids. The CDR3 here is CASSYHDRRGYTF. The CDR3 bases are TGTGCCAGCAGTTACCACGATCGGCGAGGCTACACCTTC.

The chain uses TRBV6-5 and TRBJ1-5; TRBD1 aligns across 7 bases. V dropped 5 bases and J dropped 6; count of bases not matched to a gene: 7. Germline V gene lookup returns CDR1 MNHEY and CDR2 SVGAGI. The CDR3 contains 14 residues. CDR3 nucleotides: TGTGCCAGCAGTCTGAGACAGGGTTTTCAGCCCCAGCATTTT. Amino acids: CASSLRQGFQPQHF.

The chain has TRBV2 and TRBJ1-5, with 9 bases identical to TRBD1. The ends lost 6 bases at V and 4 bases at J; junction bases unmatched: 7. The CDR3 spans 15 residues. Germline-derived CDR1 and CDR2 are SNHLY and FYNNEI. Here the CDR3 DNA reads TGTGCCAGCAGCCTACAGGGGGCAGGGAATCAGCCCCAGCATTTT. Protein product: CASSLQGAGNQPQHF.

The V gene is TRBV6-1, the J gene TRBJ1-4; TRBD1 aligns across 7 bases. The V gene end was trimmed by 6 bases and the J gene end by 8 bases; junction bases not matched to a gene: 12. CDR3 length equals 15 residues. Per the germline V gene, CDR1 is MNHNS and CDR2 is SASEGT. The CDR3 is CASRSSNRGLEKLFF. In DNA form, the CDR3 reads TGTGCCAGCAGATCTAGCAACAGGGGCCTAGAAAAACTGTTTTTT.

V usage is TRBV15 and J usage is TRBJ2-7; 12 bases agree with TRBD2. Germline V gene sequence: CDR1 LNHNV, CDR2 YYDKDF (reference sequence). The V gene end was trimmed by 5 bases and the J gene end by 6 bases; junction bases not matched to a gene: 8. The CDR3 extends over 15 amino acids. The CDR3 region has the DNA TGTGCCACCAGCTCAAAGGGGGGACTAGCGGGCGAGCAGTACTTC. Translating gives CATSSKGGLAGEQYF.

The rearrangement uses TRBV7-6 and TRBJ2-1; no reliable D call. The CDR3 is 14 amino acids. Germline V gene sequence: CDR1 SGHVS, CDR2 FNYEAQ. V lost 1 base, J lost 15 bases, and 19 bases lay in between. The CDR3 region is CASSLDSRAPLGFF. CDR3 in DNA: TGTGCCAGCAGCTTAGATTCTAGAGCGCCCCTCGGGTTCTTC.

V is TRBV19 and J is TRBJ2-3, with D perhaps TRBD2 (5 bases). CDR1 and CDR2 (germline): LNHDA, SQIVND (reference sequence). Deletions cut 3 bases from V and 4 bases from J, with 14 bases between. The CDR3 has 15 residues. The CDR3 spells CASSIPGSRPDTQYF. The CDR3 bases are TGTGCCAGTAGTATTCCGGGGAGCCGGCCAGATACGCAGTATTTT.

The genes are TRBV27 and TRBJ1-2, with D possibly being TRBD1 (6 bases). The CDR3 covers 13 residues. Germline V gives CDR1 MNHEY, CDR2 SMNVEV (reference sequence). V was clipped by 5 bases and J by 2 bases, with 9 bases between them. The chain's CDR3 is CASSLGQNYGYTF. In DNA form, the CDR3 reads TGTGCCAGCAGTCTAGGACAGAACTATGGCTACACCTTC.

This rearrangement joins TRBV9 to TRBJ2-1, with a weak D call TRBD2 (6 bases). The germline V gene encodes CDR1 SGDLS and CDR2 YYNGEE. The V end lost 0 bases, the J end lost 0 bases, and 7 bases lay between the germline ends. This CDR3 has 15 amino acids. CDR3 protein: CASSVEAGSYNEQFF. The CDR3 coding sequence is TGTGCCAGCAGCGTAGAAGCGGGCTCCTACAATGAGCAGTTCTTC.

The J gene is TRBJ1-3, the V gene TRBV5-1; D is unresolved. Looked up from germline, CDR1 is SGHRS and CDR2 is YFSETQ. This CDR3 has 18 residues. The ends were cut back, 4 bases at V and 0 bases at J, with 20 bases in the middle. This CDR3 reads CASSRYAPGSSSGNTIYF. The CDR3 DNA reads TGCGCCAGCAGCCGCTATGCCCCGGGGTCTAGCTCTGGAAACACCATATATTTT.

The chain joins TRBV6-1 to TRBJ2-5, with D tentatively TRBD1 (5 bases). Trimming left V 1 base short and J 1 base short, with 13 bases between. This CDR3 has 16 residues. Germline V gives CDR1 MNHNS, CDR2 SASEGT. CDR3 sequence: CASSEEIDSLQETQYF. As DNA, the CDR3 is TGTGCCAGCAGTGAAGAAATAGACAGCCTCCAAGAGACCCAGTACTTC.

The chain's CDR3 is CASSTQRNTEAFF. The CDR3 DNA reads as TGTGCCAGCAGCACTCAGAGGAACACTGAAGCTTTCTTT. The rearrangement links TRBV7-3 to TRBJ1-1; no definite D call. This CDR3 comprises 13 residues. CDR1 SGHTA and CDR2 FQGTGA come from the germline V gene. Trimming took off 5 bases at V and 1 base at J, with 8 bases between the two ends.

CDR3 residues: CASTNPGLAGGPAYNEQFF. In DNA form, the CDR3 reads TGTGCCAGCACCAACCCGGGACTAGCGGGAGGGCCGGCCTACAATGAGCAGTTCTTC. The chain links TRBV2 to TRBJ2-1, with TRBD2 matching over 16 bases. This CDR3 comprises 19 residues. The germline V gene has CDR1 SNHLY and CDR2 FYNNEI. Losses at the gene ends were 7 bases for V and 2 bases for J; bases not matched to a gene: 11.

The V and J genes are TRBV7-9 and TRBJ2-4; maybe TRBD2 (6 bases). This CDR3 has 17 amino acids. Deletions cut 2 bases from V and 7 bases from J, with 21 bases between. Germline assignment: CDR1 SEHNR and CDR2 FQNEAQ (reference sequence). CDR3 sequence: CASSLKAGAGKMNIQYF. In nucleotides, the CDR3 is TGTGCCAGCAGCTTAAAGGCCGGGGCGGGGAAAATGAACATTCAGTACTTC.

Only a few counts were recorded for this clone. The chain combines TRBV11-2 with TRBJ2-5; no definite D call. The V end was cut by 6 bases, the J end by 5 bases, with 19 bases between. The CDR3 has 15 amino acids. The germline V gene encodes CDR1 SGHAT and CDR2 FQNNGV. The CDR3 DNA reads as TGTGCCAGCAGTAAGATCGGCGACGACGGGGAGACCCAGTACTTC. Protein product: CASSKIGDDGETQYF.